Each of the 15 T cell receptor beta chains below was sequenced from the same sample in a study of blood T cell repertoires in COVID-19. Sequencing was performed with immunoSEQ multiplex PCR; in TCRdb, only in-frame clones are kept and a portion is missing. The table records 350,000 to 400,000 clones, around 89% of them present only once. Sequencing input: peripheral blood. These receptors were collected from a man younger than 30 with active or convalescent COVID-19.

This clone showed up just once. The chain joins TRBV11-2 to TRBJ2-1; a weak D match, TRBD2 (5 bases). V gave up 7 bases and J gave up 11 bases, with 12 bases separating them. CDR3 size: 11 residues. Germline lookup yields CDR1 SGHAT and CDR2 FQNNGV. CDR3 sequence: CASTLSGKQFF. For the CDR3, the DNA is TGTGCCAGCACCCTTTCGGGGAAGCAGTTCTTC.

This sequence joins TRBV7-9 and TRBJ1-2; D remains unclear. Germline V gene sequence: CDR1 SEHNR, CDR2 FQNEAQ (reference sequence). The CDR3 has 14 amino acids. Trimming cost V 4 bases and J 5 bases, with 14 bases left between them. The CDR3 bases are TGTGCCAGCAGCTCAGAATCTCGGGTATATGGCTACACCTTC. Amino acids: CASSSESRVYGYTF.

The chain recombines TRBV7-2 with TRBJ1-3; no clear D gene. The CDR3 spans 15 residues. Per germline, CDR1 SGHTA and CDR2 FQGNSA. V was cut by 2 bases and J by 4 bases, with 12 bases left in between. The chain's CDR3 is CASSLSGVRGNTIYF. The DNA for the CDR3 is TGTGCCAGCAGCTTATCCGGGGTACGAGGAAACACCATATATTTT.

This chain joins TRBV18 and TRBJ2-7; 8 bases align to TRBD2. This CDR3 is 14 amino acids long. The germline CDR1 and CDR2 sequences are KGHSH and LQKENI. Trimming took 2 bases from V and 7 from J; bases not matched to a gene: 7. CDR3 sequence: CASSPYTSGLEQYF. As DNA, the CDR3 is TGTGCCAGCTCACCATATACTAGCGGATTGGAGCAGTACTTC.

V and J are TRBV10-3 and TRBJ1-5; no reliable D call. The CDR3 consists of 15 residues. Germline CDR1 and CDR2: ENHRY and SYGVKD. V was trimmed by 0 bases and J by 2 bases, leaving 8 bases between them. The CDR3 loop reads CAISESWGGNQPQHF. The CDR3 DNA sequence: TGTGCCATCAGTGAGTCGTGGGGAGGCAATCAGCCCCAGCATTTT.

The chain is built from TRBV7-9 and TRBJ1-1; D gene ambiguous. This CDR3 has 13 amino acids. V was cut by 5 bases and J by 5 bases, with 12 bases left in between. Germline CDR1 and CDR2: SEHNR and FQNEAQ (reference sequence). CDR3 nucleotides: TGTGCCAGCAGCCCCGACGGAGTGACTGAAGCTTTCTTT. This translates into CASSPDGVTEAFF.

This chain links TRBV2 with TRBJ2-7; the match to TRBD1 covers 11 bases. Germline lookup yields CDR1 SNHLY and CDR2 FYNNEI. This CDR3 has 13 residues. J gave up 4 bases and V 11 bases, and 7 bases lay outside the gene matches. The DNA of the CDR3 is TGTGCCCGTGGGACAGGGGGTGGGTACGAGCAGTACTTC. The encoded protein is CARGTGGGYEQYF.

V gene TRBV5-1 combines with J gene TRBJ2-3, with 8 bases aligning to TRBD2. V was pared by 0 bases and J by 3 bases, with 12 bases of the junction left unmatched. There are 18 residues in the CDR3. Germline V gene sequence: CDR1 SGHRS, CDR2 YFSETQ. The CDR3 loop is CASSLGVNRGGFTDTQYF. CDR3 in DNA: TGCGCCAGCAGCTTGGGCGTTAACCGGGGGGGCTTTACAGATACGCAGTATTTT.

V is TRBV7-9 and J is TRBJ2-7; 9 bases match TRBD1. This CDR3 has 16 residues. Germline values: CDR1 SEHNR, CDR2 FQNEAQ (reference sequence). Trimming at V came to 5 bases and at J to 2 bases, leaving 10 bases not matched to a gene. CDR3 sequence: CASSPRGTGYPYEQYF. CDR3 in DNA: TGTGCCAGCAGCCCCCGGGGGACAGGGTACCCCTACGAGCAGTACTTC. Based on the CDR3 plus reference TRBV7-9 and TRBJ2-7, the full variable domain is DTGVSQNPRHKITKRGQNVTFRCDPISEHNRLYWYRQTLGQGPEFLTYFQNEAQLEKSRLLSDRFSAERPKGSFSTLEIQRTEQGDSAMYLCASSPRGTGYPYEQYFGPGTRLTVT.

The CDR3 DNA reads TGTGCCAGCACCAATACCCGACTCACTGAAGCTTTCTTT. This encodes CASTNTRLTEAFF. The rearrangement links TRBV2 to TRBJ1-1; D is unresolved. Deletions cut 7 bases from V and 4 bases from J, with 13 bases between. This CDR3 region has 13 residues. Looked up from germline, CDR1 is SNHLY and CDR2 is FYNNEI.

The chain is built from TRBV5-4 and TRBJ1-3; maybe TRBD1 (5 bases). The CDR3 length is 16 residues. The V end was cut by 2 bases, the J end by 0 bases, with 12 bases between. Germline values: CDR1 SGHNT, CDR2 YYREEE (reference sequence). CDR3 residues: CASSLGAAHSGNTIYF. The CDR3 DNA follows: TGTGCCAGCAGCTTAGGGGCGGCTCACTCTGGAAACACCATATATTTT.

The CDR3 protein is CASRTGLRSYEQYF. CDR3 DNA: TGTGCCAGCAGGACAGGCCTACGTTCCTACGAGCAGTACTTC. The chain recombines TRBV27 with TRBJ2-7, with D maybe TRBD1 (6 bases). CDR3 length: 14 residues. V was pared by 6 bases and J by 1 base, with 13 bases between. Germline CDR1 MNHEY, CDR2 SMNVEV (reference sequence).

The chain has TRBV24-1 and TRBJ1-5; tentative D call: TRBD1 (6 bases). Trimming stripped 12 bases from V and 0 bases from J, with 20 bases between. CDR1 is KGHDR and CDR2 is SFDVKD in the germline V gene. This CDR3 is 16 amino acids long. CDR3 protein: CAADGGGQYSNQPQHF. The DNA of the CDR3 is TGTGCCGCCGACGGGGGGGGCCAATATAGCAATCAGCCCCAGCATTTT.

The chain joins TRBV5-1 to TRBJ1-2, with TRBD1 matching over 10 bases. J was trimmed by 5 bases and V by 4 bases; bases with no gene match: 8. Germline V gene lookup returns CDR1 SGHRS and CDR2 YFSETQ. This CDR3 spans 15 amino acids. The chain's CDR3 is CASSRTTGGTYGYTF. The CDR3 nucleotides are TGCGCCAGCAGCCGGACGACAGGGGGCACTTATGGCTACACCTTC.

The chain uses TRBV28 and TRBJ1-2, with D uncertain. CDR1 and CDR2 from the germline V gene are MDHEN and SYDVKM. This CDR3 comprises 16 residues. V gave up 1 base and J gave up 6 bases, with 18 bases separating them. CDR3 protein: CASSLSPGYLSNGYTF. The CDR3 DNA sequence: TGTGCCAGCAGTTTATCTCCGGGTTATCTCTCGAATGGCTACACCTTC.